This TCR beta chain was obtained from a study of Graves' ophthalmopathy and Graves' hyperthyroidism. For repertoire sequencing, the TCR beta CDR3 regions were amplified from RNA transcripts. An opening RT-PCR round employed HTBI primers and preceded a second-round multiplex PCR. A single record per CDR3 protein comes from TCRdb applying MiXCR to the multiplex PCR reads. Of 650,000 to 900,000 distinct CDR3 sequences detected, 35% to 50% appear once; the ten largest clones hold 44%. The CDR3 is made up of 15 amino acids. Germline-derived CDR1 and CDR2 are SGDLS and YYNGEE. J gave up 4 bases and V 4 bases, and 10 bases lay outside the gene matches.

The chain is built from TRBV9 and TRBJ2-7, with TRBD1 matching 8 bases. Sequenced sample: peripheral blood. This receptor was identified in an adult man with Graves' ophthalmopathy. This CDR3 reads CASSPGQGAFYEQYF. CDR3 nucleotide sequence: TGTGCCAGCAGCCCAGGACAGGGAGCTTTTTACGAGCAGTACTTC.